Presented here are 26 T cell receptor beta chains from one specimen sequenced in a study of T-cell reconstitution after alpha-beta-depleted transplantation in children. A TCRbeta library incorporating unique molecular identifiers was prepared. One entry per CDR3 protein, called by TCRdb with MiXCR from the PCR reads. The sample records about 340,000 distinct CDR3 sequences, approximately 10% being singletons. The sequencing here drew on PBMCs from the stem cell graft donor, taken from the stem cell graft. These TCRs come from a human donor who donated a stem cell graft to a child with acute lymphoblastic leukemia.

The chain joins TRBV6-2 or TRBV6-3 to TRBJ2-1; 9 bases are shared with TRBD1. This CDR3 has 17 residues. The trim removed 7 bases at V and 3 bases at J, leaving 13 bases unmatched. Germline CDR1 and CDR2: MNHEY and SVGEGT. CDR3 in amino acids: CASNILPGQGFYNEQFF. The CDR3 coding sequence is TGTGCCAGCAACATACTCCCGGGACAGGGCTTCTACAATGAGCAGTTCTTC.

This clonotype was seen only a few times. The chain employs TRBV7-2 and TRBJ2-3, with D tentatively TRBD2 (6 bases). In germline, CDR1 is SGHTA, CDR2 FQGNSA. The CDR3 is 14 residues long. V was pared by 3 bases and J by 4 bases, with 11 bases between. The CDR3 region has the DNA TGTGCCAGCAGCTTTGGTGGGGAGGCAGATACGCAGTATTTT. The encoded protein is CASSFGGEADTQYF.

This clonotype came up many times. The chain recombines TRBV29-1 with TRBJ2-5; unclear D gene. The CDR3 extends over 12 amino acids. V was trimmed by 1 base and J by 2 bases, leaving 5 bases between them. Germline CDR1 reads SQVTM; CDR2 reads ANQGSEA. CDR3 sequence reads: CSVEGNQETQYF. CDR3 bases: TGCAGCGTTGAAGGAAATCAAGAGACCCAGTACTTC.

V gene TRBV14 combines with J gene TRBJ2-7; D possibly uses TRBD1 or TRBD2 (5 bases each). The CDR3 runs 13 residues. Trimming stripped 7 bases from V and 0 bases from J, with 10 bases between. Germline V gene lookup returns CDR1 SGHDN and CDR2 FVKESK. The CDR3, as DNA: TGTGCCAGCAAGGCAGGGAGCTCCTACGAGCAGTACTTC. As protein: CASKAGSSYEQYF.

This clonotype was seen a few times. The rearrangement links TRBV5-6 to TRBJ2-1, with a weak D call TRBD2 (5 bases). The CDR3 totals 13 residues. The germline V and J ends were trimmed by 3 bases and 10 bases, with 14 bases remaining between them. CDR1 is SGHDT and CDR2 is YYEEEE in the germline V gene. The CDR3 DNA reads as TGTGCCAGCAGCTCAAATAGCGCCCTGGAGCAGTTCTTC. Translated: CASSSNSALEQFF. Combining the CDR3 with reference TRBV5-6 and TRBJ2-1 gives the whole variable domain DAGVTQSPTHLIKTRGQQVTLRCSPKSGHDTVSWYQQALGQGPQFIFQYYEEEERQRGNFPDRFSGHQFPNYSSELNVNALLLGDSALYLCASSSNSALEQFFGPGTRLTVL.

This clonotype was recorded at least ten times. V and J are TRBV4-1 and TRBJ2-3; TRBD2 might be the D (7 bases). In germline, CDR1 is MGHRA, CDR2 YSYEKL. The CDR3 extends over 15 amino acids. The V and J ends lost 4 bases and 3 bases respectively, with 14 bases between them. Here the CDR3 DNA reads TGCGCCAGCAGCCCCGTGGGGGGGCTGACAGATACGCAGTATTTT. This gives the protein CASSPVGGLTDTQYF.

V is TRBV6-1 and J is TRBJ2-1; 7 bases are shared with TRBD2. Germline V lookup: CDR1 MNHNS, CDR2 SASEGT. V trimming: 6 bases; J trimming: 0 bases; junction bases outside the gene matches: 11. This CDR3 contains 17 residues. CDR3 sequence (DNA): TGTGCCAGCAGAAGACGACTAGCTCCAAGCTCCTACAATGAGCAGTTCTTC. Encoded protein: CASRRRLAPSSYNEQFF.

This clonotype was detected a few times. The genes are TRBV29-1 and TRBJ2-7, with D maybe TRBD1 (5 bases). V lost 3 bases, J lost 4 bases, and 16 bases lay in between. The CDR3 runs to 14 residues. CDR1 and CDR2 (germline): SQVTM, ANQGSEA. The CDR3 spells CSVESGNGAYEQYF. As DNA, the CDR3 is TGCAGCGTTGAGTCCGGAAATGGGGCTTACGAGCAGTACTTC.

The sample holds a few counts of this clonotype. This chain uses TRBV20-1 with TRBJ2-1; TRBD2 is a possible D gene (6 bases). The CDR3 spans 17 residues. Looked up from germline, CDR1 is DFQATT and CDR2 is SNEGSKA (reference sequence). The germline V and J ends were trimmed by 3 bases and 0 bases, with 18 bases remaining between them. The CDR3 reads CSARGDSAYSSYNEQFF. For the CDR3, the DNA is TGCAGTGCTAGGGGGGACTCCGCCTATAGCTCCTACAATGAGCAGTTCTTC.

The CDR3 protein is CSAQPSGPSYEQYF. The CDR3 region has the DNA TGCAGTGCCCAACCTAGCGGGCCCTCCTACGAGCAGTACTTC. V is TRBV20-1 and J is TRBJ2-7; the match to TRBD2 covers 8 bases. Looked up from germline, CDR1 is DFQATT and CDR2 is SNEGSKA (reference sequence). The junction had 7 bases not matched to a gene; V was cut back by 6 bases and J by 0 bases. This CDR3 contains 14 residues.

This clonotype was counted only a few times. The genes are TRBV29-1 and TRBJ2-7; D possibly corresponds to TRBD2 (5 bases). The ends were cut back, 2 bases at V and 0 bases at J, with 8 bases in the middle. This CDR3 is 13 amino acids long. Germline CDR1 is SQVTM and CDR2 is ANQGSEA. This CDR3 is CSVEHGDSYEQYF. In nucleotides, the CDR3 is TGCAGCGTTGAACACGGGGACTCCTACGAGCAGTACTTC.

This clonotype was recorded at least ten times. The CDR3 spells CASSFPLDGTSGGEEETQYF. In nucleotides, the CDR3 is TGTGCCAGCAGCTTTCCGCTTGACGGGACTAGCGGGGGGGAGGAGGAGACCCAGTACTTC. The gene calls are TRBV7-2 and TRBJ2-5; 16 positions agree with TRBD2. The germline V gene encodes CDR1 SGHTA and CDR2 FQGNSA. The CDR3 spans 20 residues. Trimming took 3 bases from V and 5 from J; bases not matched to a gene: 15.

The chain recombines TRBV20-1 with TRBJ2-1, with 13 bases that match TRBD2. The CDR3 contains 18 residues. Germline assignment: CDR1 DFQATT and CDR2 SNEGSKA (reference sequence). Trimming at V came to 0 bases and at J to 9 bases, leaving 14 bases not matched to a gene. CDR3 sequence (DNA): TGCAGTGCTAGAGATAGCCACGGACTAGCGGGAGTAGTAGTTGAGCAGTTCTTC. It codes for CSARDSHGLAGVVVEQFF.

In DNA, the CDR3 is TGCAGCGTTACCCGCGCTCGGGGCAATGAGCAGTTCTTC. Encoded protein: CSVTRARGNEQFF. The chain carries TRBV29-1 and TRBJ2-1, with D perhaps matching TRBD2 (5 bases). The CDR3 has 13 residues. V was clipped by 5 bases and J by 6 bases, with 14 bases between them. Germline V gene sequence: CDR1 SQVTM, CDR2 ANQGSEA.

The chain recombines TRBV4-3 with TRBJ2-7; D might be TRBD1 or TRBD2, each matching 5 bases. Germline V gene sequence: CDR1 LGHNA, CDR2 YSLEER. CDR3 size: 15 residues. Trimming took off 0 bases at V and 3 bases at J, with 12 bases between the two ends. CDR3 bases: TGCGCCAGCAGCCAAGATGGGGGAGTCTTCTACGAGCAGTACTTC. This encodes CASSQDGGVFYEQYF.

The chain links TRBV5-6 to TRBJ2-7; D unresolved. CDR1 is SGHDT and CDR2 is YYEEEE in the germline V gene. V was cut by 1 base and J by 5 bases, with 7 bases left in between. The CDR3 runs to 12 residues. CDR3 sequence (DNA): TGTGCCAGCAGCTTGATGGGAAACGAGCAGTACTTC. It is translated as CASSLMGNEQYF.

The chain is built from TRBV28 and TRBJ2-7; D unresolved. Trimming took 8 bases from V and 3 from J, leaving 14 bases between them. CDR3 length: 13 amino acids. Germline CDR1 and CDR2: MDHEN and SYDVKM. Here the CDR3 reads CASHPGPDYEQYF. CDR3 DNA sequence: TGTGCCAGCCACCCTGGGCCTGACTACGAGCAGTACTTC.

There are a few counts of this clonotype. This chain links TRBV4-3 with TRBJ2-2, with a weak D call TRBD2 (6 bases). This CDR3 is built from 16 residues. V lost 0 bases and J lost 7, with 15 bases in between. The germline V gene has CDR1 LGHNA and CDR2 YSLEER. The DNA of the CDR3 is TGCGCCAGCAGCCAAGAGGAGGGACCGATCGGCGGGGAGCTGTTTTTT. Protein sequence: CASSQEEGPIGGELFF.

V is TRBV10-3 and J is TRBJ2-1; tentative D call: TRBD2 (5 bases). Trimming pared 8 bases from V and 7 bases from J, leaving 15 bases between. This CDR3 is 13 amino acids long. Per germline, CDR1 ENHRY and CDR2 SYGVKD. CDR3 protein: CAIGAGGLNEQFF. CDR3 sequence (DNA): TGTGCCATCGGAGCTGGCGGGCTAAATGAGCAGTTCTTC.

The sample holds a few counts of this clonotype. This sequence joins TRBV7-8 and TRBJ2-7, with D tentatively TRBD2 (5 bases). V gave up 2 bases and J gave up 2 bases, with 10 bases separating them. Germline assignment: CDR1 SGHVS and CDR2 FQNEAQ. This CDR3 is built from 14 residues. This CDR3 reads CASSLRRSPYEQYF. The CDR3 DNA reads as TGTGCCAGCAGCTTAAGGAGGTCGCCCTACGAGCAGTACTTC.

The rearrangement joins TRBV4-2 to TRBJ2-1, with D perhaps matching TRBD2 (6 bases). V lost 0 bases to trimming and J lost 2 bases, with 11 bases between them. Per germline, CDR1 LGHNA and CDR2 YNFKEQ. The CDR3 is 16 residues long. The CDR3 DNA follows: TGTGCCAGCAGCCAAGATTGGGGACTCCCCTACAATGAGCAGTTCTTC. Translating gives CASSQDWGLPYNEQFF.

Only a few counts were recorded for this clonotype. The chain links TRBV20-1 to TRBJ2-4; 11 positions agree with TRBD1. J gave up 5 bases and V 4 bases, and 10 bases lay outside the gene matches. The germline gives CDR1 DFQATT, CDR2 SNEGSKA (reference sequence). The CDR3 extends over 16 amino acids. The CDR3 DNA reads as TGCAGTGCTAATCCGGGACAGGGGGATGGGGAAAACATTCAGTACTTC. Its protein product is CSANPGQGDGENIQYF.

This clonotype has just a few counts. The rearrangement joins TRBV7-2 to TRBJ2-4, with D perhaps matching TRBD1 (5 bases). The V end lost 0 bases, the J end lost 0 bases, and 6 bases lay between the germline ends. The CDR3 has 15 amino acids. Looked up from germline, CDR1 is SGHTA and CDR2 is FQGNSA. As DNA, the CDR3 is TGTGCCAGCAGCTTAGCCAGGGTAGCCAAAAACATTCAGTACTTC. Amino acid sequence: CASSLARVAKNIQYF. Full variable domain (remainder filled in from reference TRBV7-2 and TRBJ2-4): GAGVSQSPSNKVTEKGKDVELRCDPISGHTALYWYRQSLGQGLEFLIYFQGNSAPDKSGLPSDRFSAERTGGSVSTLTIQRTQQEDSAVYLCASSLARVAKNIQYFGAGTRLSVL.

In this sample, this clonotype turned up a few times. The V gene is TRBV5-1, the J gene TRBJ1-6; no firm D call. The length of the CDR3 is 13 residues. The germline gives CDR1 SGHRS, CDR2 YFSETQ. V dropped 0 bases and J dropped 10 bases, with 8 bases sitting between them. The CDR3 reads CASSLAVESPLHF. The DNA of the CDR3 is TGCGCCAGCAGCTTGGCAGTGGAGTCACCCCTCCACTTT.

The chain carries TRBV5-1 and TRBJ1-2, with TRBD1 as a possible D gene (6 bases). V dropped 2 bases and J dropped 5 bases, with 13 bases sitting between them. Germline V gives CDR1 SGHRS, CDR2 YFSETQ. The CDR3 runs to 14 residues. CDR3 DNA: TGCGCCAGCAGCTTAACGAGGGGGGAATATGGCTACACCTTC. Amino acid sequence: CASSLTRGEYGYTF.

This clonotype was found many times. The genes are TRBV15 and TRBJ2-7; 9 positions match TRBD1. The CDR3 totals 15 residues. J was trimmed by 0 bases and V by 3 bases; bases with no gene match: 3. CDR1 is LNHNV and CDR2 is YYDKDF in the germline V gene (reference sequence). The CDR3 DNA reads TGTGCCACCAGCAGCACAGGGGGCATCTCCTACGAGCAGTACTTC. Translation gives CATSSTGGISYEQYF.